A single sample gave rise to the 19 T cell receptor beta chains below, sequenced in a study of T cells after yellow fever vaccination. TCRdb reanalysed the 5' RACE reads using MiXCR and keeps one entry per CDR3 protein. Here the sample spans around 30,000 distinct CDR3 sequences, around 6.7% being singletons. The sample here was PBMCs, either bulk or a sorted T-cell subset (CD4+, CD8+, memory, or dextramer-sorted; not recorded which), taken on the day of the first yellow fever vaccination. These TCRs come from a man aged 18 to 29 who received the YFV17D yellow fever vaccine.

This clonotype has ten or more counts. The chain combines TRBV5-1 with TRBJ2-3; 15 bases align to TRBD2. The CDR3 consists of 16 residues. Germline-derived CDR1 and CDR2 are SGHRS and YFSETQ. J was trimmed by 6 bases and V by 2 bases; bases with no gene match: 4. This CDR3 reads CASSFGTSGGTDTQYF. CDR3 DNA sequence: TGCGCCAGCAGCTTCGGGACTAGCGGGGGGACTGATACGCAGTATTTT.

This clonotype showed up many times. The chain uses TRBV27 and TRBJ2-5; TRBD1 aligns across 8 bases. Losses at the gene ends were 4 bases for V and 5 bases for J; bases not matched to a gene: 3. The CDR3 is made up of 13 amino acids. Per the germline V gene, CDR1 is MNHEY and CDR2 is SMNVEV (reference sequence). As DNA, the CDR3 is TGTGCCAGCAGTTCCAGGGGGCGGGAGACCCAGTACTTC. This gives the protein CASSSRGRETQYF.

The V call is TRBV10-3, the J call TRBJ2-6, with D uncertain. Trimming removed 10 bases from V and 1 base from J, with 11 bases in between. This CDR3 is 14 amino acids long. CDR1 is ENHRY, CDR2 SYGVKD, per germline. This chain's CDR3 is CATPSSSGANVLTF. CDR3 in DNA: TGTGCCACCCCTTCGAGTTCTGGGGCCAACGTCCTGACTTTC.

This clonotype was detected many times. The CDR3 sequence is CASRLGGETEAFF. The CDR3, as DNA: TGTGCCAGCAGACTAGGAGGAGAAACTGAAGCTTTCTTT. J is TRBJ1-1 and V is TRBV2, with D hard to call. The germline V gene has CDR1 SNHLY and CDR2 FYNNEI. The V end was cut by 6 bases, the J end by 5 bases, with 13 bases between. CDR3 size: 13 residues.

This clonotype was counted many times. The V call is TRBV5-1, the J call TRBJ1-2; D gene unclear. This CDR3 spans 15 amino acids. CDR1 SGHRS and CDR2 YFSETQ come from the germline V gene. Trimming shortened V by 4 bases and J by 4 bases, and 17 bases separated the two germline ends. CDR3 nucleotides: TGCGCCAGCAGCCCGGACGGTCCCCCGCTCTATGGCTACACCTTC. The encoded protein is CASSPDGPPLYGYTF.

The chain combines TRBV28 with TRBJ1-5, with 7 nucleotides matching TRBD1. CDR3 length: 19 amino acids. Germline V CDR1 and CDR2: MDHEN, SYDVKM. V lost 5 bases and J lost 4; bases outside the gene matches: 20. For the CDR3, the DNA is TGTGCCAGCAGTCTCGAAGGTCGTTGGGGACAGCCACTAAATCAGCCCCAGCATTTT. Translation: CASSLEGRWGQPLNQPQHF. Supplemented by reference TRBV28 and TRBJ1-5, the full variable domain reads DVKVTQSSRYLVKRTGEKVFLECVQDMDHENMFWYRQDPGLGLRLIYFSYDVKMKEKGDIPEGYSVSREKKERFSLILESASTNQTSMYLCASSLEGRWGQPLNQPQHFGDGTRLSIL.

Note on this clonotype: A much larger clone differs by one base, so this may be a read error. V gene TRBV5-5 combines with J gene TRBJ2-5; TRBD1 aligns across 9 bases. The CDR3 consists of 17 residues. Germline values: CDR1 SGHKS, CDR2 YYEKEE (reference sequence). CDR3 loop: CASTPPGTGTGIESQYF. DNA of the CDR3: TGTGCCAGCACCCCGCCGGGGACCGGGACAGGGATAGAGTCCCAGTACTTC.

With regard to this clonotype: A read error may account for a junction end that differs from germline. The rearrangement uses TRBV12-3 or TRBV12-4 and TRBJ1-1; possible D gene TRBD1, 5 bases. The CDR3 extends over 18 amino acids. CDR3 region: CTSSFGRQGFRPNAEAFF. In DNA, the CDR3 is TGTACCAGCAGTTTTGGCCGGCAGGGATTCCGGCCTAATGCTGAAGCTTTCTTT.

The sample holds many counts of this clonotype. This chain connects TRBV10-2 to TRBJ2-5; possible D gene TRBD2, 7 bases. This CDR3 comprises 15 residues. The germline V and J ends were trimmed by 3 bases and 1 base, with 12 bases remaining between them. CDR1 WSHSY and CDR2 SAAADI come from the germline V gene. In DNA form, the CDR3 reads TGCGCCAGCAGTGAAGGCGGGGGCCTCCAAGAGACCCAGTACTTC. This encodes CASSEGGGLQETQYF.

This clonotype was counted many times. The V gene is TRBV15, the J gene TRBJ2-3; D may be TRBD2 (6 bases). Germline values: CDR1 LNHNV, CDR2 YYDKDF (reference sequence). The CDR3 has 16 amino acids. Trimming cost V 3 bases and J 2 bases, with 15 bases left between them. The CDR3 region is CATSSSGGQLTDTQYF. The CDR3, as DNA: TGTGCCACCAGCAGCTCTGGAGGGCAGCTCACAGATACGCAGTATTTT.

This clonotype was seen a few times. The gene calls are TRBV28 and TRBJ1-5; D remains unclear. Germline CDR1 reads MDHEN; CDR2 reads SYDVKM. CDR3 size: 17 residues. Trimming removed 8 bases from V and 2 bases from J, with 22 bases in between. The CDR3 region is CASDLKKWGSGNQPQHF. The CDR3 coding sequence is TGTGCCAGCGACCTAAAAAAGTGGGGAAGCGGCAATCAGCCCCAGCATTTT.

CDR3 coding DNA: TGTGCCAGCAGCCAACGGACTAGCGGGGGGGGGGATGAGCAGTTCTTC. It yields the protein CASSQRTSGGGDEQFF. The chain is built from TRBV7-8 and TRBJ2-1; 15 bases are shared with TRBD2. J was trimmed by 8 bases and V by 5 bases; bases with no gene match: 7. This CDR3 is 16 amino acids long. Germline V gives CDR1 SGHVS, CDR2 FQNEAQ.

The chain recombines TRBV12-3 or TRBV12-4 with TRBJ1-2; D not certain. The CDR3 has 12 residues. V shed 3 bases and J shed 5 bases, with 7 bases lying between them. CDR3 coding DNA: TGTGCCAGCAGTTTGGGGTATTATGGCTACACCTTC. This gives the protein CASSLGYYGYTF.

The chain couples TRBV5-6 to TRBJ2-5; D possibly corresponds to TRBD2 (5 bases). The V gene's germline CDR1 is SGHDT and CDR2 YYEEEE. Between the trimmed V and J ends, which lost 0 bases and 4 bases, there was a span of 16 bases. The CDR3 runs to 16 residues. The CDR3, as DNA: TGTGCCAGCAGCTTGGGAGGGCGAGGCGATCCAGAGACCCAGTACTTC. The encoded protein is CASSLGGRGDPETQYF.

This clonotype was seen many times. The genes are TRBV28 and TRBJ2-3, with D hard to call. In germline, CDR1 is MDHEN, CDR2 SYDVKM. The CDR3 length is 15 residues. V lost 8 bases and J lost 2, with 17 bases in between. The CDR3 nucleotides are TGTGCCAGCTCGATTGGCGCCAGCTCCACAGATACGCAGTATTTT. Its translation: CASSIGASSTDTQYF. Variable domain in full (rest from reference TRBV28 and TRBJ2-3): DVKVTQSSRYLVKRTGEKVFLECVQDMDHENMFWYRQDPGLGLRLIYFSYDVKMKEKGDIPEGYSVSREKKERFSLILESASTNQTSMYLCASSIGASSTDTQYFGPGTRLTVL.

This clonotype was recorded at least ten times. This chain connects TRBV10-3 to TRBJ1-5; 7 nucleotides agree with TRBD1. CDR3 length: 16 residues. Per the germline V gene, CDR1 is ENHRY and CDR2 is SYGVKD. The V segment lost 0 bases and the J segment 4 bases; nucleotides outside the gene matches: 6. CDR3 DNA sequence: TGTGCCATCAGTGAGTCCGGAGACAGGGTAAATCAGCCCCAGCATTTT. It is translated as CAISESGDRVNQPQHF.

This clonotype was counted at least ten times. Here the CDR3 reads CASSPGEETQYF. The DNA of the CDR3 is TGTGCCAGCAGTCCGGGGGAGGAGACCCAGTACTTC. J is TRBJ2-5 and V is TRBV6-2 or TRBV6-3; a weak D match, TRBD2 (6 bases). The CDR3 is made up of 12 amino acids. V gave up 5 bases and J gave up 5 bases, with 9 bases separating them. Germline values: CDR1 MNHEY, CDR2 SVGEGT.

This clonotype was detected ten times or more. The V and J genes are TRBV5-1 and TRBJ2-5; 8 bases map to TRBD1. The junction had 7 bases not matched to a gene; V was cut back by 7 bases and J by 5 bases. Germline V CDR1 and CDR2: SGHRS, YFSETQ. CDR3 size: 13 residues. The CDR3: CASDQGARETQYF. CDR3 in DNA: TGCGCCAGCGATCAGGGGGCCCGGGAGACCCAGTACTTC.

This rearrangement joins TRBV20-1 to TRBJ2-3; a weak D match, TRBD2 (5 bases). This CDR3 is built from 16 residues. The V and J ends lost 1 base and 0 bases respectively, with 14 bases between them. Germline CDR1 DFQATT, CDR2 SNEGSKA (reference sequence). CDR3 sequence reads: CSARGPRRGSTDTQYF. The CDR3 nucleotides read TGCAGTGCTAGAGGCCCGAGACGGGGAAGCACAGATACGCAGTATTTT.